This record looks at one TCR beta chain sequence and its context. This entry comes from a study of CD8 T cells in Susac syndrome. CDR1 is MNHEY, CDR2 SVGAGI, per germline. The junction had 5 bases not matched to a gene; V was cut back by 0 bases and J by 3 bases. The CDR3 is 16 residues long. Roughly 0.5 to 1 ug RNA was reverse transcribed with random hexamers. The CDR3 of TCR beta was amplified by immunoSEQ multiplex PCR across 54 Vbeta and 13 Jbeta. TCRdb fed the immunoSEQ multiplex PCR reads into MiXCR, producing one record per CDR3 protein. Of just over 150,000 distinct CDR3 sequences listed, around 95% were seen once; the top ten hold just over 0.2%.

The gene calls are TRBV6-5 and TRBJ2-3; 8 nucleotides agree with TRBD2. This receptor was taken from a human donor with multiple sclerosis. The sequencing sample was made of CD8+ T cells from PBMCs. CDR3 in DNA: TGTGCCAGCAGTTACTCGACTAGCGAGCTAACAGATACGCAGTATTTT. Amino acid sequence: CASSYSTSELTDTQYF.